A selection of T cell receptor beta chains follows, all from one sample in a study of T cells in Graves' hyperthyroidism and ophthalmopathy. TCRdb ran MiXCR on the multiplex PCR reads and lists one entry per CDR3 protein. Counted here are 350,000 to 450,000 distinct CDR3 sequences, about 15% occurring once; the ten biggest clones make up approximately 11%. Specimen: blood. These receptors were collected from a woman aged 55-70 years with Graves' hyperthyroidism. CDR3s include the opening cysteine and the closing phenylalanine or tryptophan. The order of the fields is J gene, D gene, V gene, clone size, CDR3 DNA, CDR3 protein. D genes are given only for firm matches. Some rows have no size entry. The others give once, few or many, or a class for an expanded clone.

>TRBJ1-6|NA|TRBV19|few
TGTGCCAGTAGGGAGATGGGATCACCCCTCCACTTT
CASREMGSPLHF
>TRBJ2-2|TRBD2|TRBV7-8|NA
TGTGCCAGCAGCCTTAGGGTAGCGGGAGCCGGGGAGCTGTTTTTT
CASSLRVAGAGELFF
>TRBJ1-2|NA|TRBV11-2|many
TGTGCCAGCAGCCCGGGGGGTGGCGACTATGGCTACACCTTC
CASSPGGGDYGYTF
>TRBJ2-7|NA|TRBV27|many
TGTGCCAGCAGTTTCAGAGGGGCCTCGGACGAGCAGTACTTC
CASSFRGASDEQYF
>TRBJ2-1|TRBD2|TRBV7-9|NA
TGTGCCAGCAGCTCCGGGACTAGCGGGATGAATGAGCAGTTCTTC
CASSSGTSGMNEQFF
>TRBJ2-1|TRBD1|TRBV7-9|many
TGTGCCAGCAGCTTATACCGGGACAGGGATTACAATGAGCAGTTCTTC
CASSLYRDRDYNEQFF
>TRBJ2-3|TRBD2|TRBV28|many
TGTGCCAGCAGTTTGTCCCTAGCGGGAGACCCTGGCGCAGATACGCAGTATTTT
CASSLSLAGDPGADTQYF
>TRBJ1-1|TRBD1|TRBV27|few
TGTGCCAGCAGTTTTCGGGGACAGTACACTGAAGCTTTCTTT
CASSFRGQYTEAFF
>TRBJ2-7|TRBD2|TRBV3-1|NA
TGTGCCAGCAGCCACACTAGCGGGGTAGCTTCCTACGAGCAGTACTTC
CASSHTSGVASYEQYF
>TRBJ1-1|NA|TRBV25-1|NA
TGTGCCAGCAGACCCCAGGGGTCTGAAGCTTTCTTT
CASRPQGSEAFF
>TRBJ2-7|NA|TRBV28|many
TGTGCCAGCTTACCCCGGGACGGATCCTCCTACGAGCAGTACTTC
CASLPRDGSSYEQYF
>TRBJ2-3|NA|TRBV9|few
TGTGCCAGCAGCACGGATATCAGTTCAGATACGCAGTATTTT
CASSTDISSDTQYF
>TRBJ1-1|NA|TRBV5-1|many
TGCGCCAGCAGCCCACTCTCGGGCGGGACTGAAGCTTTCTTT
CASSPLSGGTEAFF
>TRBJ1-2|TRBD1|TRBV5-1|NA
TGCGCCAGCAGCGCGGGACAGATCTATGGCTACACCTTC
CASSAGQIYGYTF
>TRBJ1-4|NA|TRBV30|many
TGTGCCTGGAAGGAGTGGGAGGGTGAAAAACTGTTTTTT
CAWKEWEGEKLFF
>TRBJ2-5|TRBD2|TRBV20-1|many
TGCAGTGCTAGTCAACCAAAGCGGGGGGCCGTAGAGACCCAGTACTTC
CSASQPKRGAVETQYF
>TRBJ2-7|NA|TRBV6-1|many
TGTGCCAGCAAATACCTAGATGAGCAGTACTTC
CASKYLDEQYF
>TRBJ2-1|NA|TRBV2|many
TGTGCCAGCAGTGAACTGGCAGAGCAGTTCTTC
CASSELAEQFF
>TRBJ2-1|NA|TRBV27|NA
TGTGCCAGCAGTTTATCAGGGCAGGGGCGAAACAATGAGCAGTTCTTC
CASSLSGQGRNNEQFF
>TRBJ1-3|NA|TRBV9|NA
TGTGCCAGCAGCGTAGGGGCAGAAGGAAACACCATATATTTT
CASSVGAEGNTIYF
>TRBJ2-1|NA|TRBV11-2|many
TGTGCCAGCAGCTTAGCGGACAGTAGAGTCTTTATCAGCTCCTACAATGAGCAGTTCTTC
CASSLADSRVFISSYNEQFF
>TRBJ2-1|TRBD2|TRBV19|NA
TGTGCCAGTAGTATAGTGGCTAGCGGGAGTAATGAGCAGTTCTTC
CASSIVASGSNEQFF
>TRBJ1-1|NA|TRBV12-3/TRBV12-4|many
TGTGCCAGCAGTTTAAGTAGTACTGAAGCTTTCTTT
CASSLSSTEAFF